The present T cell receptor (beta chain) was sequenced within a study of T cell repertoires in MIS-A myocarditis (dated by TCRdb to 2021 to 2024). TCRbeta CDR3 regions were amplified with the immunoSEQ bias-controlled multiplex PCR and sequenced at high throughput. Regarding the original processing steps: CDR3 sequences were collapsed and filtered with the immunoSEQ vendor pipeline, and the abundance and frequency of each unique TCRbeta CDR3 were thereby quantified. CD-HIT clustered dominant CDR3 amino acid sequences with SARS-CoV-2-specific ImmuneCODE TCRbeta sequences at a 90% global sequence identity threshold. Clones at frequencies from 0.1 to 1 were categorized as hyperexpanded, and clones at frequencies from 0.01 to 0.1 were categorized as large. The CDR3 amino acid sequences and the V and J gene assignments of the dominant clones were confirmed with MiXCR. The R stringdist package was used to calculate Levenshtein distances between the patient clonotypes and the ImmuneCODE hits. Sourced from immuneACCESS, this table was stored by TCRdb with only in-frame sequences that have V and J called. A share of the clones is absent; for the studies checked, an unresolved V gene accounts for under half, and the remainder has no known explanation. From that table come the V and J calls and clone size; the DNA was used to work out D and trimming. In all, the sample holds some 10,000 clones, and around 89% of those were seen once. The top ten clonotypes cover about 2% of the sample.

The QIAamp DNA FFPE kit was used to extract genomic DNA from formalin-fixed paraffin-embedded autopsy tissue. CDR1 is given as MDHEN and CDR2 as SYDVKM, both from the germline V gene. The CDR3 contains 19 residues, cysteine and phenylalanine counted. Left in the record is the CDR3 DNA by itself, 57 bases read in frame from the first base. V is pared back by 4 bases and J by 4 bases, with 25 bases lying between the germline termini. Of note for this clone: The clone's antigen remains unknown. No much larger clone is present one base from it, and per-base qualities are unavailable.

The V gene is TRBV28 and the J gene is TRBJ2-2; D gene: possibly TRBD1, on 5 matching bases. This TCR derives from a man younger than 30 with fulminant myocarditis from multisystem inflammatory syndrome in adults (MIS-A) after COVID-19. Specimen: thoracic lymph node tissue obtained at autopsy. The CDR3 region: CASSSPPTDSHPSTGELFF. The DNA is as follows: TGTGCCAGCAGTTCCCCCCCCACTGACAGCCACCCGAGCACCGGGGAGCTGTTTTTT.